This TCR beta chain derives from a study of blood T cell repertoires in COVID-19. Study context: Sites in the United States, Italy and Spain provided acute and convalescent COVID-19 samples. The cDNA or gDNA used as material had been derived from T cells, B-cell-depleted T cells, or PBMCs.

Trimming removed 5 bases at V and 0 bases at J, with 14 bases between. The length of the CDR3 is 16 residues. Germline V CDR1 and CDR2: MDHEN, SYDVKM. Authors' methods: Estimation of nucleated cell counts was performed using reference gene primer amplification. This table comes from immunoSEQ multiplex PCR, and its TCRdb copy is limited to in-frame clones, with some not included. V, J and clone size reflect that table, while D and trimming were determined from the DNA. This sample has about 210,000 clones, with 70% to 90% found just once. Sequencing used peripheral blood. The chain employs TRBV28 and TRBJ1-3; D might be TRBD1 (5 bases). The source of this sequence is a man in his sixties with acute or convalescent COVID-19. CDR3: CASSPPTAYSGNTIYF. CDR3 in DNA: TGTGCCAGCAGTCCCCCGACAGCGTACTCTGGAAACACCATATATTTT.